The 9 T cell receptor beta chains in this list originate from one sample, sequenced in a study of T-cell memory formation after mild COVID-19. In TCRdb, the 5' RACE reads were re-called with MiXCR into one record per CDR3 protein. The sample gives approximately 48,000 distinct CDR3 sequences, around 7% of which show up once; 1.4% is in the top ten. The specimen sequenced was PBMCs or a T cell subset sorted from them (not recorded which). The receptor source for this set is a man aged 18 to 30 who had mild COVID-19 (a few samples of this study predate the infection). Cell type and time point are not known.

In this sample, this clonotype turned up many times. V gene TRBV27 combines with J gene TRBJ2-1; D is perhaps TRBD1 (5 bases). V shed 8 bases and J shed 11 bases, with 13 bases lying between them. Germline CDR1 reads MNHEY; CDR2 reads SMNVEV (reference sequence). This CDR3 is 11 amino acids long. Here the CDR3 DNA reads TGTGCCAGCCGCAGGGTCGGGCAGCAGTTCTTC. Its protein is CASRRVGQQFF.

This clonotype was seen at least ten times. The rearrangement joins TRBV5-1 to TRBJ2-5; 8 bases align to TRBD1. Germline CDR1 is SGHRS and CDR2 is YFSETQ. With V trimmed by 4 bases and J by 4 bases, 9 bases remained unmatched. The CDR3 contains 15 residues. The chain's CDR3 is CASSLGQGQVETQYF. CDR3 coding DNA: TGCGCCAGCAGCCTTGGACAGGGACAGGTAGAGACCCAGTACTTC.

This chain uses TRBV6-2 or TRBV6-3 with TRBJ2-2; 7 bases map to TRBD1. This CDR3 contains 15 residues. J lost 4 bases, V lost 5 bases, and 7 bases had no gene match. The V gene's germline CDR1 is MNHEY and CDR2 SVGEGT. Here the CDR3 DNA reads TGTGCCAGCAGTGAGAGACAGGGTACCACCGGGGAGCTGTTTTTT. It translates to CASSERQGTTGELFF.

The V gene is TRBV5-4, the J gene TRBJ1-1; TRBD1 agrees at 7 bases. The germline V gene has CDR1 SGHNT and CDR2 YYREEE (reference sequence). Losses at the gene ends were 2 bases for V and 3 bases for J; bases not matched to a gene: 1. This CDR3 comprises 13 residues. The CDR3 DNA follows: TGTGCCAGCAGCTTAACAGGGGACACTGAAGCTTTCTTT. Amino acids: CASSLTGDTEAFF.

At least ten counts were recorded for this clonotype. The chain carries TRBV7-6 and TRBJ1-6, with 10 positions matching TRBD1. This CDR3 contains 15 residues. Germline CDR1 reads SGHVS; CDR2 reads FNYEAQ. Losses at the gene ends were 4 bases for V and 10 bases for J; bases not matched to a gene: 7. DNA for the CDR3: TGTGCCAGCAGCTCTCGGGACAGGGGCCTCTCACCCCTCCACTTT. It is translated as CASSSRDRGLSPLHF.

There are a few counts of this clonotype. The chain combines TRBV5-1 with TRBJ2-1; TRBD2 matches at 12 bases. The V and J ends lost 3 bases and 9 bases, in that order; junction bases with no gene match: 4. Per the germline V gene, CDR1 is SGHRS and CDR2 is YFSETQ. This CDR3 is built from 14 residues. This CDR3 is CASSSGLAGSEQFF. The CDR3 DNA follows: TGCGCCAGCAGCTCTGGACTAGCGGGGAGTGAGCAGTTCTTC.

This clonotype was counted ten times or more. The V and J genes are TRBV20-1 and TRBJ1-1, with TRBD1 as a possible D gene (5 bases). This CDR3 has 14 amino acids. Germline-derived CDR1 and CDR2 are DFQATT and SNEGSKA (reference sequence). V lost 2 bases and J lost 4, with 14 bases in between. The CDR3 region has the DNA TGCAGTGCTAGATTCGGGTCAGGGCCCACTGAAGCTTTCTTT. Protein product: CSARFGSGPTEAFF.

This clonotype came up many times. The chain links TRBV7-9 to TRBJ2-3; 7 nucleotides align to TRBD1. The CDR3 is 11 residues long. CDR1 and CDR2 (germline): SEHNR, FQNEAQ (reference sequence). Trimming at V came to 7 bases and at J to 6 bases, leaving 1 base not matched to a gene. The CDR3 protein is CASKGADTQYF. The DNA for the CDR3 is TGTGCCAGCAAGGGGGCGGATACGCAGTATTTT.

This clonotype was detected only a few times. The rearrangement uses TRBV20-1 and TRBJ2-7, with TRBD1 matching 10 bases. Germline lookup yields CDR1 DFQATT and CDR2 SNEGSKA (reference sequence). The trim removed 4 bases at V and 7 bases at J, leaving 13 bases unmatched. This CDR3 has 15 amino acids. CDR3 region: CSAKPPSGTGVEQYF. The CDR3 nucleotides read TGCAGTGCTAAACCGCCATCCGGGACAGGGGTGGAGCAGTACTTC.